This TCR beta chain originates from a study of shared clonotypes between healthy human individuals. Study findings and constraints: When naive CD4 clonotypes were compared across a few donors, 4% to 6.5% were shared. Shared clonotypes across all four donors exceeded non-shared ones in generation probability.

V was cut by 0 bases and J by 2 bases, with 11 bases left in between. This CDR3 contains 15 residues. Looked up from germline, CDR1 is MNHEY and CDR2 is SVGAGI. The protocol was immunoSEQ multiplex PCR, while the TCRdb copy is restricted to in-frame clones and leaves out a portion. Of some 2,100,000 clones detected, approximately 94% appear once; the ten largest clones hold 0.1% to 0.15%. Details on this clone: Its antigen is not known.

The sequence was collected from a man between 18 and 35 years old in good health. The chain carries TRBV6-5 and TRBJ2-7; tentative D call: TRBD1 (6 bases). The sequenced sample was naive CD4+ T cells sorted from blood. Noted subset: CD45RA+ positively selected. CDR3 bases: TGTGCCAGCAGTTACTCAGACAGGAGCCCCTACGAGCAGTACTTC. Encoded protein: CASSYSDRSPYEQYF.